The 23 T cell receptor beta chains reported below all come from one sample, sequenced in a study of blood T cell repertoires in COVID-19. Some clones are missing from TCRdb's copy, which holds only in-frame ones; the method was immunoSEQ multiplex PCR. The data show around 200,000 clones, 85% to 90% seen once. Sequences were obtained from peripheral blood. The origin of the receptors is a man older than 75 with acute or convalescent COVID-19.

The chain carries TRBV11-2 and TRBJ2-1; TRBD2 matches 8 bases. V shed 4 bases and J 3 bases; nucleotides not matched to a gene: 5. The CDR3 is 15 residues long. Germline CDR1 reads SGHAT; CDR2 reads FQNNGV. The CDR3 sequence is CASSYGLASYNEQFF. The CDR3 DNA follows: TGTGCCAGCAGCTATGGACTAGCCAGCTACAATGAGCAGTTCTTC.

This chain uses TRBV11-2 with TRBJ2-3; TRBD1 matches at 7 bases. Germline V gives CDR1 SGHAT, CDR2 FQNNGV. This CDR3 region has 15 residues. V shed 0 bases and J 5 bases; nucleotides not matched to a gene: 5. The CDR3 loop reads CASSLEIQGIDTQYF. The DNA of the CDR3 is TGTGCCAGCAGCTTAGAGATACAGGGGATAGATACGCAGTATTTT. The whole variable domain, filled in from reference TRBV11-2 and TRBJ2-3, reads EAGVAQSPRYKIIEKRQSVAFWCNPISGHATLYWYQQILGQGPKLLIQFQNNGVVDDSQLPKDRFSAERLKGVDSTLKIQPAKLEDSAVYLCASSLEIQGIDTQYFGPGTRLTVL.

The J gene is TRBJ2-1, the V gene TRBV7-2; perhaps TRBD2 as D (6 bases). The CDR3 sequence is 13 residues long. Germline CDR1 reads SGHTA; CDR2 reads FQGNSA. V was cut by 1 base and J by 15 bases, with 16 bases left in between. The CDR3: CASSLVGGATGFF. The CDR3 nucleotides read TGTGCCAGCAGCTTAGTCGGCGGGGCAACGGGGTTCTTC.

This clone has just one count. The rearrangement joins TRBV2 to TRBJ2-6; perhaps TRBD2 as D (5 bases). V lost 3 bases to trimming and J lost 4 bases, with 16 bases between them. CDR3 size: 17 residues. Germline V gene lookup returns CDR1 SNHLY and CDR2 FYNNEI. CDR3 DNA sequence: TGTGCCAGCAGTGAGACGACGACGGGATCCGGGGCCAACGTCCTGACTTTC. This codes for CASSETTTGSGANVLTF. The full variable domain, in which reference TRBV2 and TRBJ2-6 provide the parts outside the CDR3, is EPEVTQTPSHQVTQMGQEVILRCVPISNHLYFYWYRQILGQKVEFLVSFYNNEISEKSEIFDDQFSVERPDGSNFTLKIRSTKLEDSAMYFCASSETTTGSGANVLTFGAGSRLTVL.

V usage is TRBV7-7 and J usage is TRBJ2-3; 9 bases are a match to TRBD2. The CDR3 contains 18 residues. V was pared by 0 bases and J by 3 bases, with 10 bases of the junction left unmatched. Germline CDR1 reads SSHAT; CDR2 reads FNYEAQ (reference sequence). The CDR3 coding sequence is TGTGCCAGCAGCTTAGCTGTAACGGCGGGAGGGAAAACAGATACGCAGTATTTT. Its protein is CASSLAVTAGGKTDTQYF.

This CDR3 reads CASSPTSGAYNEQFF. The CDR3 DNA reads TGTGCCAGCAGCCCGACTAGCGGAGCCTACAATGAGCAGTTCTTC. V and J are TRBV5-5 and TRBJ2-1; 9 bases fit TRBD2. V dropped 4 bases and J dropped 2; count of bases not matched to a gene: 4. Germline CDR1 reads SGHKS; CDR2 reads YYEKEE (reference sequence). The CDR3 loop spans 15 amino acids.

The chain employs TRBV6-1 and TRBJ1-5; D remains ambiguous. Germline CDR1 reads MNHNS; CDR2 reads SASEGT. There are 17 residues in the CDR3. Deletions cut 4 bases from V and 0 bases from J, with 16 bases between. For the CDR3, the DNA is TGTGCCAGCAGTGGGCTCTGGACGGGATATAGCAATCAGCCCCAGCATTTT. This translates into CASSGLWTGYSNQPQHF.

The chain uses TRBV6-2 or TRBV6-3 and TRBJ2-1, with 9 bases aligning to TRBD2. Germline lookup yields CDR1 MNHEY and CDR2 SVGEGT. This CDR3 contains 18 residues. J gave up 4 bases and V 2 bases, and 12 bases lay outside the gene matches. CDR3 sequence reads: CASSYGAGGAPPYNEQFF. DNA for the CDR3: TGTGCCAGCAGTTACGGGGCGGGAGGGGCCCCTCCATACAATGAGCAGTTCTTC.

The J gene is TRBJ1-1, the V gene TRBV30; the D gene is possibly TRBD1 (5 bases). The ends were cut back, 6 bases at V and 1 base at J, with 9 bases in the middle. The CDR3 consists of 12 residues. CDR1 GTSNPN and CDR2 SVGIG come from the germline V gene (reference sequence). For the CDR3, the DNA is TGTGCCTGCCAGACAGAGAACACTGAAGCTTTCTTT. Protein sequence: CACQTENTEAFF.

The chain uses TRBV7-8 and TRBJ2-3; possibly TRBD1 for D (6 bases). Germline V lookup: CDR1 SGHVS, CDR2 FQNEAQ. This CDR3 spans 16 amino acids. V shed 2 bases and J shed 2 bases, with 14 bases lying between them. The CDR3 nucleotides read TGTGCCAGCAGCTTAATGGACAGCCTTACCACAGATACGCAGTATTTT. It encodes CASSLMDSLTTDTQYF.

The gene calls are TRBV4-3 and TRBJ1-5; tentative D call: TRBD1 (6 bases). The CDR3 extends over 18 amino acids. Germline values: CDR1 LGHNA, CDR2 YSLEER. Trimming took off 4 bases at V and 0 bases at J, with 19 bases between the two ends. The chain's CDR3 is CASSPHGQIRYSNQPQHF. For the CDR3, the DNA is TGCGCCAGCAGCCCCCACGGACAGATTCGTTATAGCAATCAGCCCCAGCATTTT.

The genes are TRBV4-1 and TRBJ2-1, with TRBD2 identical over 7 bases. The CDR3 length is 16 residues. J lost 7 bases, V lost 0 bases, and 9 bases had no gene match. Per germline, CDR1 MGHRA and CDR2 YSYEKL. The CDR3 loop is CASSQELAGVGNEQFF. Here the CDR3 DNA reads TGCGCCAGCAGCCAAGAGTTGGCGGGAGTAGGGAATGAGCAGTTCTTC.

V usage is TRBV9 and J usage is TRBJ2-1; no definite D call. V lost 3 bases to trimming and J lost 0 bases, with 13 bases between them. The length of the CDR3 is 16 residues. Looked up from germline, CDR1 is SGDLS and CDR2 is YYNGEE. CDR3 DNA sequence: TGTGCCAGCAGCGGTTGGCGGTTGAGCTCCTACAATGAGCAGTTCTTC. Translation: CASSGWRLSSYNEQFF.

The chain combines TRBV19 with TRBJ2-3, with D tentatively TRBD1 (6 bases). This CDR3 has 17 amino acids. V was cut by 4 bases and J by 4 bases, with 21 bases left in between. Germline V gene sequence: CDR1 LNHDA, CDR2 SQIVND (reference sequence). Here the CDR3 reads CASSTPTQGSRADTQYF. DNA for the CDR3: TGTGCCAGTAGTACCCCCACGCAGGGGAGCCGCGCAGATACGCAGTATTTT. Full variable domain (missing parts from reference TRBV19 and TRBJ2-3): DGGITQSPKYLFRKEGQNVTLSCEQNLNHDAMYWYRQDPGQGLRLIYYSQIVNDFQKGDIAEGYSVSREKKESFPLTVTSAQKNPTAFYLCASSTPTQGSRADTQYFGPGTRLTVL.

J is TRBJ1-6 and V is TRBV4-2; the match to TRBD1 covers 7 bases. The J segment lost 7 bases and the V segment lost 0 bases, leaving 6 bases of the junction unmatched. The CDR3 is 16 amino acids. The germline CDR1 and CDR2 sequences are LGHNA and YNFKEQ. This CDR3 reads CASSQERAGGNSPLHF. The DNA of the CDR3 is TGTGCCAGCAGCCAAGAAAGAGCAGGGGGGAATTCACCCCTCCACTTT.

This chain links TRBV7-9 with TRBJ2-1, with 10 bases aligning to TRBD2. In germline, CDR1 is SEHNR, CDR2 FQNEAQ (reference sequence). Losses at the gene ends were 6 bases for V and 8 bases for J; bases not matched to a gene: 7. The CDR3 consists of 14 residues. In nucleotides, the CDR3 is TGTGCCAGCAGGTTGGCTAGCGGGAGCGATGAGCAGTTCTTC. This translates into CASRLASGSDEQFF.

The rearrangement links TRBV5-4 to TRBJ2-5, with 8 bases matching TRBD1. This CDR3 comprises 13 residues. Germline V gene sequence: CDR1 SGHNT, CDR2 YYREEE (reference sequence). J gave up 9 bases and V 4 bases, and 8 bases lay outside the gene matches. CDR3 residues: CASSLGQVGAQYF. In DNA, the CDR3 is TGTGCCAGCAGCCTGGGACAGGTAGGGGCCCAGTACTTC. The full variable domain, completed using reference TRBV5-4 and TRBJ2-5, is ETGVTQSPTHLIKTRGQQVTLRCSSQSGHNTVSWYQQALGQGPQFIFQYYREEENGRGNFPPRFSGLQFPNYSSELNVNALELDDSALYLCASSLGQVGAQYFGPGTRLLVL.

J is TRBJ1-6 and V is TRBV3-1 (or the pseudogene TRBV3-2); D gene unclear. V was pared by 0 bases and J by 8 bases, with 5 bases between. CDR1 LGHDT and CDR2 YNNKEL come from the germline V gene (reference sequence). The CDR3 covers 13 residues. The CDR3 region is CASSQDNDSPLHF. For the CDR3, the DNA is TGTGCCAGCAGCCAAGATAATGATTCACCCCTCCACTTT.

The chain links TRBV30 to TRBJ1-2; D not certain. This CDR3 contains 12 residues. Germline V gives CDR1 GTSNPN, CDR2 SVGIG (reference sequence). The ends were cut back, 0 bases at V and 8 bases at J, with 10 bases in the middle. The CDR3 DNA reads TGTGCCTGGAGTGTAACTCTCCAAGGCTACACCTTC. Translation gives CAWSVTLQGYTF.

The V call is TRBV11-3, the J call TRBJ1-6; maybe TRBD1 (5 bases). CDR1 and CDR2 from the germline V gene are SGHNT and YENEEA. The CDR3 has 12 amino acids. The ends were cut back, 2 bases at V and 9 bases at J, with 5 bases in the middle. The CDR3 reads CASSLRGSPLHF. DNA of the CDR3: TGTGCCAGCAGCTTAAGGGGTTCACCCCTCCACTTT.

The chain is built from TRBV12-3 or TRBV12-4 and TRBJ1-2, with D uncertain. V was shortened by 6 bases and J by 3 bases, with 8 bases between the two germline ends. This CDR3 region has 12 residues. In nucleotides, the CDR3 is TGTGCCAGCAGCGAGGTCGACTATGGCTACACCTTC. Translating it yields CASSEVDYGYTF.

A few counts support this clone. The genes are TRBV6-1 and TRBJ1-2; 7 nucleotides match TRBD1. Looked up from germline, CDR1 is MNHNS and CDR2 is SASEGT. J gave up 4 bases and V 1 base, and 3 bases lay outside the gene matches. The CDR3 runs to 14 residues. This CDR3 is CASSEEAGGYGYTF. CDR3 nucleotide sequence: TGTGCCAGCAGTGAAGAGGCAGGGGGCTATGGCTACACCTTC.

The gene calls are TRBV7-2 and TRBJ1-4; D is perhaps TRBD1 (5 bases). Trimming left V 5 bases short and J 5 bases short, with 12 bases between. CDR3 size: 14 residues. Looked up from germline, CDR1 is SGHTA and CDR2 is FQGNSA. The CDR3 DNA is TGTGCCAGCAGCCGGGCGGGGCCAAATGAAAAACTGTTTTTT. Translation: CASSRAGPNEKLFF.